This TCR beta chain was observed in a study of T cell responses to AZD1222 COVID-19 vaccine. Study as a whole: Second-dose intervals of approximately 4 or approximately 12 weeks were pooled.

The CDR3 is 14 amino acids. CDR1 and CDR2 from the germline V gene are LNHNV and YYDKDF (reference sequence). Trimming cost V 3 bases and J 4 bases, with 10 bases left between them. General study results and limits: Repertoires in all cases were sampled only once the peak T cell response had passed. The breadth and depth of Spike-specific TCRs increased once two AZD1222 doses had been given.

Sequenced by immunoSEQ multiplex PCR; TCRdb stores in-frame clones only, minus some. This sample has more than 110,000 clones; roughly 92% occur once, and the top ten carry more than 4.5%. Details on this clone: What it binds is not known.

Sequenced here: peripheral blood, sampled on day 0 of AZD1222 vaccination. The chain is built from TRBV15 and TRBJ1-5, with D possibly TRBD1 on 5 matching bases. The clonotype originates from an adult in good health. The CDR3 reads CATSRGGRNQPQHF. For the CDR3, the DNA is TGTGCCACCAGCAGGGGGGGGAGAAATCAGCCCCAGCATTTT. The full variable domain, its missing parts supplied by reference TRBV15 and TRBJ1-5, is DAMVIQNPRYQVTQFGKPVTLSCSQTLNHNVMYWYQQKSSQAPKLLFHYYDKDFNNEADTPDNFQSRRPNTSFCFLDIRSPGLGDTAMYLCATSRGGRNQPQHFGDGTRLSIL.